This T cell receptor (beta chain) stems from a study of T cells in Graves' hyperthyroidism and ophthalmopathy. The TCR beta CDR3 regions underwent amplification using RNA transcripts as the source. Initially, a first-round RT-PCR of the TCR CDR3 employed the HTBI primer set. MiXCR, applied by TCRdb to the multiplex PCR reads, yields one record per CDR3 protein. The table includes hundreds of thousands of distinct CDR3 sequences, roughly 13% detected once. Clinical symptoms, serum thyroxine and TRAb, thyroid ultrasound and orbital computed tomography together formed the diagnostic basis. Blood sampling occurred at first hyperthyroidism diagnosis, ahead of any ophthalmopathy symptoms. With 5 bases removed from V and 2 bases from J, the gap between germline ends came to 12 bases. This CDR3 has 15 residues. Germline assignment: CDR1 MNHEY and CDR2 SMNVEV (reference sequence). This clonotype was seen many times. Its antigen is still unknown.

General study results and limits: A 13 V-J model separated ophthalmopathy from stable hyperthyroidism.

The TCR originated in a woman aged 30 to 39 with Graves' hyperthyroidism that later progressed to Graves' ophthalmopathy. This chain joins TRBV27 and TRBJ2-2; maybe TRBD1 (6 bases). Sequencing was done on a sample of blood. CDR3 region: CASSTWTENTGELFF. The CDR3 region has the DNA TGTGCCAGCAGTACTTGGACAGAAAACACCGGGGAGCTGTTTTTT.